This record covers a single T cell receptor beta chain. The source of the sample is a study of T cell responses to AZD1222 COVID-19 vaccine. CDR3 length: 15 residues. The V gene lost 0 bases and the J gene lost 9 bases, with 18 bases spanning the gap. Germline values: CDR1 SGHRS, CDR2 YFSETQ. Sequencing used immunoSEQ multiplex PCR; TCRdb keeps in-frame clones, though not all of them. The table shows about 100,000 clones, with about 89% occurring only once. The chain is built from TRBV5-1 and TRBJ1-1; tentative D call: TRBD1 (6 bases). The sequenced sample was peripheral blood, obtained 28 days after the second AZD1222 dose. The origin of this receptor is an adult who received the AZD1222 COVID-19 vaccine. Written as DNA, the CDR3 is TGCGCCAGCAGCTTGGGGGGACAATCGGCAGCAAAAGCTTTCTTT. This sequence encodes CASSLGGQSAAKAFF.